The 18 T cell receptor beta chains below come from one sample, sequenced in a study of cytomegalovirus exposure and HLA in healthy donors. Primers included in the PCR were 60 Vbeta and 13 Jbeta primers. Data came from immunoSEQ multiplex PCR; TCRdb stores just in-frame clones and leaves some out. The profile shows approximately 180,000 clones, 55% to 75% of them singletons. The sample comprised PBMCs. The receptors were sampled from a human donor in good health.

The V gene is TRBV7-3, the J gene TRBJ1-1; D unclear. The V end was cut by 4 bases, the J end by 1 base, with 19 bases between. CDR3 size: 17 residues. The germline V gene encodes CDR1 SGHTA and CDR2 FQGTGA. In DNA, the CDR3 is TGTGCCAGCAGCTCAAGGGTGGGGTGGGAGGAGAACACTGAAGCTTTCTTT. This encodes CASSSRVGWEENTEAFF. Full variable domain (remainder filled in from reference TRBV7-3 and TRBJ1-1): GAGVSQTPSNKVTEKGKYVELRCDPISGHTALYWYRQSLGQGPEFLIYFQGTGAADDSGLPNDRFFAVRPEGSVSTLKIQRTERGDSAVYLCASSSRVGWEENTEAFFGQGTRLTVV.

This clone was seen only once. The V call is TRBV2, the J call TRBJ1-5; maybe TRBD1 (5 bases). The CDR3 totals 14 residues. V gave up 5 bases and J gave up 1 base, with 9 bases separating them. CDR1 and CDR2 (germline): SNHLY, FYNNEI. This chain's CDR3 is CASSSDRSNQPQHF. CDR3 DNA: TGTGCCAGCAGTTCCGACAGAAGCAATCAGCCCCAGCATTTT.

The V call is TRBV4-1, the J call TRBJ2-1; 11 bases fit TRBD2. V shed 5 bases and J 4 bases; nucleotides not matched to a gene: 7. The CDR3 is made up of 16 amino acids. In germline, CDR1 is MGHRA, CDR2 YSYEKL. The CDR3 sequence is CASSYSGTSGYNEQFF. The CDR3 DNA reads TGCGCCAGCAGCTATAGCGGGACTAGCGGATACAATGAGCAGTTCTTC.

This clone was observed a few times. The chain joins TRBV5-8 to TRBJ2-3, with TRBD2 as a possible D gene (7 bases). V shed 2 bases and J shed 2 bases, with 9 bases lying between them. The CDR3 length is 14 residues. Germline V gives CDR1 SGHTS, CDR2 YDEGEE. The CDR3 sequence: CASSFGGATDTQYF. CDR3 in DNA: TGTGCCAGCAGCTTTGGGGGGGCCACAGATACGCAGTATTTT. Filled out from reference TRBV5-8 and TRBJ2-3, the complete variable domain reads EAGVTQSPTHLIKTRGQQATLRCSPISGHTSVYWYQQALGLGLQFLLWYDEGEERNRGNFPPRFSGRQFPNYSSELNVNALELEDSALYLCASSFGGATDTQYFGPGTRLTVL.

The chain carries TRBV25-1 and TRBJ2-5, with a tentative D call TRBD2 (5 bases). The germline V gene encodes CDR1 MGHDK and CDR2 SYGVNS. This CDR3 region has 14 residues. Between the trimmed V and J ends, which lost 2 bases and 5 bases, there was a span of 12 bases. The CDR3 is CASSEDPRGETQYF. In DNA form, the CDR3 reads TGTGCCAGCAGTGAAGATCCCAGAGGGGAGACCCAGTACTTC.

This chain links TRBV28 with TRBJ2-3, with 9 positions matching TRBD2. V was pared by 3 bases and J by 6 bases, with 10 bases of the junction left unmatched. Germline CDR1 reads MDHEN; CDR2 reads SYDVKM. This CDR3 region has 16 residues. The CDR3 DNA reads TGTGCCAGCAGTTTGGGAGCGGGGGGCCCGAGGGATACGCAGTATTTT. It codes for CASSLGAGGPRDTQYF.

The CDR3 nucleotides are TGCAGTGCTAGAGGCGTAGCTGCGCAGTATTTT. Its translation is CSARGVAAQYF. The V call is TRBV20-1, the J call TRBJ2-3; D is unclear. The germline CDR1 and CDR2 sequences are DFQATT and SNEGSKA (reference sequence). This CDR3 has 11 amino acids. V dropped 1 base and J dropped 10 bases, with 9 bases sitting between them.

The gene calls are TRBV19 and TRBJ2-5; weak D call: TRBD2 (6 bases). Germline V lookup: CDR1 LNHDA, CDR2 SQIVND (reference sequence). V was trimmed by 6 bases and J by 2 bases, leaving 16 bases between them. The CDR3 length is 15 residues. The DNA of the CDR3 is TGTGCCAGTAGACAAGGAGGGGACTTTCAAGAGACCCAGTACTTC. Translation: CASRQGGDFQETQYF.

The chain uses TRBV5-1 and TRBJ2-3; D is perhaps TRBD2 (6 bases). Trimming removed 8 bases from V and 0 bases from J, with 13 bases in between. Germline assignment: CDR1 SGHRS and CDR2 YFSETQ. The CDR3 is made up of 14 amino acids. This CDR3 reads CASRPGDSTDTQYF. The CDR3 region has the DNA TGCGCCAGTCGCCCGGGGGACAGCACAGATACGCAGTATTTT.

The chain couples TRBV27 to TRBJ1-6; 7 bases are shared with TRBD1. The CDR3 length is 22 residues. Losses at the gene ends were 3 bases for V and 0 bases for J; bases not matched to a gene: 20. The V gene's germline CDR1 is MNHEY and CDR2 SMNVEV (reference sequence). The CDR3 here is CASSLYLIPGQWLSSYNSPLHF. CDR3 sequence (DNA): TGTGCCAGCAGTTTGTACCTCATACCGGGACAGTGGTTAAGCTCCTATAATTCACCCCTCCACTTT.

V and J are TRBV5-1 and TRBJ2-1; 12 positions agree with TRBD2. The CDR3 has 16 residues. The germline gives CDR1 SGHRS, CDR2 YFSETQ. Germline trimming cut 4 bases from V and 4 bases from J; bases unmatched to any gene: 6. The CDR3 region is CASSPSSGGAYNEQFF. In DNA, the CDR3 is TGCGCCAGCAGCCCCTCTAGCGGGGGGGCATACAATGAGCAGTTCTTC.

The chain combines TRBV2 with TRBJ1-4; D unclear. Germline-derived CDR1 and CDR2 are SNHLY and FYNNEI. CDR3 size: 16 residues. The germline V and J ends were trimmed by 5 bases and 5 bases, with 18 bases remaining between them. The CDR3 sequence: CASSPVSWRMNEKLFF. Here the CDR3 DNA reads TGTGCCAGCAGTCCCGTATCGTGGCGGATGAATGAAAAACTGTTTTTT.

This clone showed up just a few times. This sequence joins TRBV5-1 and TRBJ1-1; 12 nucleotides match TRBD1. Germline CDR1 SGHRS, CDR2 YFSETQ. J gave up 11 bases and V 4 bases, and 6 bases lay outside the gene matches. The CDR3 has 13 residues. The CDR3 here is CASSLGQGALAFF. As DNA, the CDR3 is TGCGCCAGCAGCCTGGGACAGGGGGCGTTGGCTTTCTTT.

The V and J genes are TRBV10-3 and TRBJ2-7; 9 bases align to TRBD1. Unmatched junction bases numbered 7, after V lost 5 bases and J lost 2 bases. There are 15 residues in the CDR3. The germline CDR1 and CDR2 sequences are ENHRY and SYGVKD. The CDR3 sequence: CAISPRTGETYEQYF. CDR3 coding DNA: TGTGCCATCAGTCCCCGGACAGGGGAGACCTACGAGCAGTACTTC.

The chain combines TRBV9 with TRBJ2-5, with 10 bases lining up with TRBD1. J gave up 5 bases and V 0 bases, and 13 bases lay outside the gene matches. CDR1 is SGDLS, CDR2 YYNGEE, per germline. The CDR3 has 18 amino acids. CDR3 residues: CASSVGGPPGQGPETQYF. The DNA of the CDR3 is TGTGCCAGCAGCGTAGGGGGGCCCCCGGGACAGGGGCCCGAGACCCAGTACTTC.

This clone has more than one count but fewer than ten. This chain connects TRBV7-9 to TRBJ2-1, with 13 bases that match TRBD2. The CDR3 length is 16 residues. Germline loops: CDR1 SEHNR, CDR2 FQNEAQ (reference sequence). The V and J ends lost 5 bases and 7 bases, in that order; junction bases with no gene match: 8. CDR3 residues: CASSPTSGGGKNEQFF. The CDR3 DNA reads TGTGCCAGCAGCCCCACTAGCGGGGGGGGGAAAAATGAGCAGTTCTTC.

The chain employs TRBV10-1 and TRBJ2-1; D uncertain. This CDR3 comprises 13 residues. CDR1 is WNHNN, CDR2 SYGVQD, per germline (reference sequence). The V gene lost 3 bases and the J gene lost 1 base, with 4 bases spanning the gap. The CDR3 nucleotides are TGCGCCAGCAGTGACAGTTCCTACAATGAGCAGTTCTTC. Translating gives CASSDSSYNEQFF.

The chain has TRBV9 and TRBJ1-2, with 10 bases identical to TRBD1. Germline V lookup: CDR1 SGDLS, CDR2 YYNGEE. CDR3 length: 20 amino acids. The trim removed 3 bases at V and 3 bases at J, leaving 20 bases unmatched. CDR3 loop: CASSAGTGVAPEPFYYGYTF. The CDR3 nucleotides read TGTGCCAGCAGCGCTGGGACAGGGGTAGCCCCAGAGCCATTTTACTATGGCTACACCTTC. Together with reference TRBV9 and TRBJ1-2, the CDR3 gives the full variable domain: DSGVTQTPKHLITATGQRVTLRCSPRSGDLSVYWYQQSLDQGLQFLIQYYNGEERAKGNILERFSAQQFPDLHSELNLSSLELGDSALYFCASSAGTGVAPEPFYYGYTFGSGTRLTVV.